Given below is one TCR beta chain in context. Its target is not known. This specimen belongs to a study of shared clonotypes between healthy human individuals. This CDR3 is built from 13 residues. Between the trimmed V and J ends, which lost 5 bases and 3 bases, there was a span of 8 bases. CDR1 LNHNV and CDR2 YYDKDF come from the germline V gene (reference sequence). Findings of the study overall: With several donors compared, roughly 5% of naive CD4 clonotypes were shared.

Some clones are missing from TCRdb's copy, which holds only in-frame ones; the method was immunoSEQ multiplex PCR. The sample lists 950,000 to 1,300,000 clones, approximately 68% occurring once. The sequenced material came from memory CD4+ T cells sorted from blood. Subset noted: CD45RA-negative fraction. The V and J genes are TRBV15 and TRBJ2-4; the D is unclear. The receptor's source is a man in his late teens or twenties in good health. The CDR3 nucleotides read TGTGCCACCAGCGACGGAGACAAAAACATTCAGTACTTC. Residues: CATSDGDKNIQYF.